These 27 T cell receptor beta chains came from one sample sequenced in a study of regulatory T cells in long-lasting Graves disease. Sample time point: persistent/refractory GD, antithyroid drugs over 5 years with positive TRAb. From RNA extracted from PBMCs, the TCR library was made. CDR3-region Arm-PCR and iRepertoire HTBI primers produced the TCR beta libraries. TCRdb itself ran the multiplex PCR reads through MiXCR, one entry per CDR3 protein. Among some 470,000 distinct CDR3 sequences listed, 20% to 25% were seen once. The sample in question was peripheral blood mononuclear cells (PBMCs), obtained when the disease was refractory, from a patient treated with antithyroid drugs. These receptors originate from a female donor with Graves disease.

This clonotype showed up just a few times. The chain uses TRBV6-5 and TRBJ1-6; TRBD1 might be the D (5 bases). Trimming left V 0 bases short and J 7 bases short, with 13 bases between. Germline CDR1 MNHEY, CDR2 SVGAGI. The CDR3 sequence is 16 residues long. The CDR3 bases are TGTGCCAGCAGTTACTCGATTGGGCAGGGAAATTCACCCCTCCACTTT. Its translation is CASSYSIGQGNSPLHF.

This clonotype showed up many times. The chain is built from TRBV27 and TRBJ1-5; TRBD1 might be the D (6 bases). V shed 7 bases and J shed 4 bases, with 17 bases lying between them. CDR1 is MNHEY and CDR2 is SMNVEV in the germline V gene (reference sequence). The CDR3 sequence is 15 residues long. Here the CDR3 DNA reads TGTGCCAGCAAAATTTTTCTGGGGGCGAATCAGCCCCAGCATTTT. Its translation: CASKIFLGANQPQHF.

This rearrangement joins TRBV7-9 to TRBJ2-5, with TRBD2 as a possible D gene (5 bases). The CDR3 is 15 residues long. Germline lookup yields CDR1 SEHNR and CDR2 FQNEAQ (reference sequence). The V end was cut by 8 bases, the J end by 2 bases, with 18 bases between. The CDR3 loop reads CASSANGVTQETQYF. CDR3 nucleotide sequence: TGTGCCAGCTCGGCCAACGGGGTTACTCAAGAGACCCAGTACTTC.

The table lists this clonotype with many counts. This chain uses TRBV5-6 with TRBJ1-2; 10 positions agree with TRBD1. CDR1 is SGHDT and CDR2 is YYEEEE in the germline V gene. V shed 4 bases and J 3 bases; nucleotides not matched to a gene: 3. This CDR3 is built from 14 residues. The CDR3 is CASSGTGEHYGYTF. The DNA for the CDR3 is TGTGCCAGCAGCGGGACAGGGGAACACTATGGCTACACCTTC. The variable domain in full, with the rest retrieved from reference TRBV5-6 and TRBJ1-2, is DAGVTQSPTHLIKTRGQQVTLRCSPKSGHDTVSWYQQALGQGPQFIFQYYEEEERQRGNFPDRFSGHQFPNYSSELNVNALLLGDSALYLCASSGTGEHYGYTFGSGTRLTVV.

V usage is TRBV2 and J usage is TRBJ2-3; TRBD2 is a possible D gene (7 bases). Germline CDR1 SNHLY, CDR2 FYNNEI. Trimming stripped 6 bases from V and 3 bases from J, with 16 bases between. CDR3 length equals 15 residues. The CDR3 DNA reads as TGTGCCAGCAGGGGAGGTAGGGGGGGGACAGATACGCAGTATTTT. Translated: CASRGGRGGTDTQYF. Filled out from reference TRBV2 and TRBJ2-3, the complete variable domain reads EPEVTQTPSHQVTQMGQEVILRCVPISNHLYFYWYRQILGQKVEFLVSFYNNEISEKSEIFDDQFSVERPDGSNFTLKIRSTKLEDSAMYFCASRGGRGGTDTQYFGPGTRLTVL.

This sequence joins TRBV29-1 and TRBJ2-2; D is unresolved. This CDR3 is built from 11 residues. V lost 4 bases, J lost 5 bases, and 5 bases lay in between. CDR1 is SQVTM and CDR2 is ANQGSEA in the germline V gene. The CDR3 DNA follows: TGCAGCGTTGGTATAACCGGGGAGCTGTTTTTT. Its protein is CSVGITGELFF.

The chain recombines TRBV28 with TRBJ2-3; possibly TRBD2 for D (6 bases). The CDR3 loop spans 15 amino acids. The germline V gene encodes CDR1 MDHEN and CDR2 SYDVKM. Deletions cut 2 bases from V and 0 bases from J, with 9 bases between. The CDR3 protein is CASSLLSGSTDTQYF. Written as DNA, the CDR3 is TGTGCCAGCAGTTTACTTAGCGGTAGCACAGATACGCAGTATTTT.

This clonotype occurred many times. The chain has TRBV6-1 and TRBJ2-7; 11 bases match TRBD2. The CDR3 length is 15 residues. Germline-derived CDR1 and CDR2 are MNHNS and SASEGT. J lost 6 bases, V lost 6 bases, and 10 bases had no gene match. CDR3 coding DNA: TGTGCCAGCAGACACTCCCTAGCGGGAGGTCTCGAGCAGTACTTC. Protein product: CASRHSLAGGLEQYF.

The rearrangement links TRBV9 to TRBJ2-2, with D perhaps assigned TRBD1 or TRBD2 (5 bases each). Germline V gene data show CDR1 as SGDLS and CDR2 as YYNGEE. The CDR3 length is 15 residues. Trimming took off 1 base at V and 0 bases at J, with 7 bases between the two ends. The CDR3 loop reads CASSVWGPNTGELFF. CDR3 nucleotides: TGTGCCAGCAGCGTATGGGGACCGAACACCGGGGAGCTGTTTTTT.

Notes on this clonotype: This may arise from a read error, as a much more abundant clone is one base away. This chain connects TRBV27 to TRBJ1-3, with 9 bases identical to TRBD1. Germline V gene data show CDR1 as MNHEY and CDR2 as SMNVEV (reference sequence). The CDR3 sequence is 16 residues long. The CDR3 spells CASRGTGHYSGNTMYF. DNA for the CDR3: TGTGCCAGCAGGGGGACAGGGCACTACTCTGGAAACACCATGTATTTT.

V and J are TRBV7-9 and TRBJ2-1; weak D call: TRBD1 (7 bases). Trimming took off 5 bases at V and 5 bases at J, with 19 bases between the two ends. The CDR3 has 16 residues. CDR1 is SEHNR, CDR2 FQNEAQ, per germline (reference sequence). CDR3 residues: CASSPQGGTINNEQFF. The CDR3 bases are TGTGCCAGCAGCCCTCAGGGGGGTACTATCAACAATGAGCAGTTCTTC. Using reference TRBV7-9 and TRBJ2-1 for the parts outside the CDR3, the full variable domain is DTGVSQNPRHKITKRGQNVTFRCDPISEHNRLYWYRQTLGQGPEFLTYFQNEAQLEKSRLLSDRFSAERPKGSFSTLEIQRTEQGDSAMYLCASSPQGGTINNEQFFGPGTRLTVL.

Ten or more counts support this clonotype. This chain uses TRBV28 with TRBJ2-4, with 11 bases matching TRBD2. This CDR3 comprises 16 residues. In germline, CDR1 is MDHEN, CDR2 SYDVKM. With V trimmed by 4 bases and J by 1 base, 3 bases remained unmatched. The CDR3 DNA is TGTGCCAGCAGTTCAACTAGCGGGAGTGCCAAAAACATTCAGTACTTC. Translation: CASSSTSGSAKNIQYF.

V and J are TRBV27 and TRBJ2-7; D may match TRBD1 or TRBD2 (5 bases each). The CDR3 loop spans 16 amino acids. Germline V gives CDR1 MNHEY, CDR2 SMNVEV (reference sequence). The ends were cut back, 7 bases at V and 2 bases at J, with 21 bases in the middle. CDR3 bases: TGTGCCAGCAATCCTTTGGGGGTCACTGGAGCCTACGAGCAGTACTTC. It specifies CASNPLGVTGAYEQYF.

This clonotype turned up a few times. The genes are TRBV6-2 or TRBV6-3 and TRBJ2-7; no definite D call. CDR1 and CDR2 from the germline V gene are MNHEY and SVGEGT. The CDR3 has 12 amino acids. The V end lost 0 bases, the J end lost 7 bases, and 7 bases lay between the germline ends. This CDR3 reads CASSYSRWEQYF. The DNA for the CDR3 is TGTGCCAGCAGTTACTCGAGGTGGGAGCAGTACTTC.

This clonotype was recorded a few times. This sequence joins TRBV7-8 and TRBJ2-7; D is possibly TRBD2 (5 bases). V lost 4 bases, J lost 0 bases, and 10 bases lay in between. The CDR3 contains 14 residues. Germline V gene sequence: CDR1 SGHVS, CDR2 FQNEAQ. The CDR3 DNA reads as TGTGCCAGCAGCTATGGACTGCCCTCCTACGAGCAGTACTTC. Residues: CASSYGLPSYEQYF.

The V call is TRBV7-9, the J call TRBJ1-1, with D possibly TRBD1 on 6 matching bases. Germline CDR1 and CDR2: SEHNR and FQNEAQ (reference sequence). The CDR3 totals 14 residues. The V gene lost 1 base and the J gene lost 5 bases, with 11 bases spanning the gap. In DNA form, the CDR3 reads TGTGCCAGCAGCTTAGGGCGAAGGGGGACTGAAGCTTTCTTT. It specifies CASSLGRRGTEAFF. The whole variable domain, remainder taken from reference TRBV7-9 and TRBJ1-1, is DTGVSQNPRHKITKRGQNVTFRCDPISEHNRLYWYRQTLGQGPEFLTYFQNEAQLEKSRLLSDRFSAERPKGSFSTLEIQRTEQGDSAMYLCASSLGRRGTEAFFGQGTRLTVV.

This clonotype has at least ten counts. The gene calls are TRBV6-1 and TRBJ1-1; 7 bases align to TRBD1. This CDR3 has 17 residues. Losses at the gene ends were 7 bases for V and 4 bases for J; bases not matched to a gene: 18. Germline V gives CDR1 MNHNS, CDR2 SASEGT. CDR3 amino acids: CASNQFGTTGARTEAFF. The CDR3 DNA follows: TGTGCCAGCAACCAATTTGGGACAACAGGGGCTCGCACTGAAGCTTTCTTT.

This clonotype was seen many times. The chain couples TRBV28 to TRBJ1-6; weak D call: TRBD1 (6 bases). The CDR3 runs 15 residues. The V end was cut by 6 bases, the J end by 3 bases, with 12 bases between. Germline CDR1 reads MDHEN; CDR2 reads SYDVKM. The CDR3 DNA sequence: TGTGCCAGCAGCCCCGGGACACGCTATAATTCACCCCTCCACTTT. Translation gives CASSPGTRYNSPLHF.

This clonotype was counted at least ten times. The chain employs TRBV7-2 and TRBJ1-4; 9 bases map to TRBD1. Losses at the gene ends were 4 bases for V and 8 bases for J; bases not matched to a gene: 2. Germline V lookup: CDR1 SGHTA, CDR2 FQGNSA. CDR3 size: 13 residues. This CDR3 is CASSSTGGEKLFF. CDR3 bases: TGTGCCAGCAGCTCGACAGGGGGGGAAAAACTGTTTTTT.

J is TRBJ2-2 and V is TRBV28, with a weak D call TRBD1 (5 bases). The CDR3 loop spans 14 amino acids. CDR1 is MDHEN, CDR2 SYDVKM, per germline. Trimming stripped 8 bases from V and 7 bases from J, with 17 bases between. CDR3 loop: CASFTGHGDGELFF. CDR3 nucleotide sequence: TGTGCCAGCTTCACAGGTCACGGCGACGGGGAGCTGTTTTTT.

This clonotype was observed a few times. Mismatch with germline at one junction end may stem from a read error. V usage is TRBV2 and J usage is TRBJ2-7, with D possibly TRBD2 on 6 matching bases. The CDR3 has 12 amino acids. In germline, CDR1 is SNHLY, CDR2 FYNNEI. CDR3 in DNA: TGTGCCGGCAGCGGGTCCTCCTACGAGCAGTACTTC. Amino acid sequence: CAGSGSSYEQYF.

Ten or more counts support this clonotype. The rearrangement joins TRBV20-1 to TRBJ2-7; 8 bases match TRBD1. The CDR3 is 14 residues long. V lost 6 bases to trimming and J lost 3 bases; unmatched junction nucleotides: 10. CDR1 and CDR2 (germline): DFQATT, SNEGSKA (reference sequence). The CDR3 nucleotides read TGCAGTGCGAGGACAGGGCAAAACCTCTACGAGCAGTACTTC. It translates to CSARTGQNLYEQYF.

This clonotype appeared a few times. The chain couples TRBV11-2 to TRBJ2-1, with unresolved D. CDR1 and CDR2 from the germline V gene are SGHAT and FQNNGV. Trimming removed 5 bases from V and 3 bases from J, with 14 bases in between. The CDR3 runs to 15 residues. The CDR3 nucleotides read TGTGCCAGCAGCCCCCGAAGAGCCCTCTACAATGAGCAGTTCTTC. As protein: CASSPRRALYNEQFF.

This clonotype occurred many times. The gene calls are TRBV20-1 and TRBJ2-5; 9 bases line up with TRBD2. The CDR3 is made up of 14 amino acids. With 5 bases clipped from V and 2 bases from J, the junction kept 6 bases outside the gene matches. Germline-derived CDR1 and CDR2 are DFQATT and SNEGSKA (reference sequence). This CDR3 is CSAESTSGQETQYF. The CDR3, as DNA: TGCAGTGCTGAGTCGACTAGCGGTCAAGAGACCCAGTACTTC.

This chain's CDR3 is CASSLVAGGADTQYF. The CDR3 DNA sequence: TGTGCCAGCAGTTTGGTAGCGGGAGGGGCAGATACGCAGTATTTT. The chain is built from TRBV28 and TRBJ2-3, with TRBD2 matching 11 bases. CDR3 size: 15 residues. V shed 3 bases, J shed 4 bases, and the junction held 3 bases outside the gene matches. CDR1 is MDHEN and CDR2 is SYDVKM in the germline V gene.

This clonotype was seen ten or more times. The gene calls are TRBV6-5 and TRBJ1-2, with 7 bases matching TRBD1. The CDR3 covers 13 residues. After removal of 1 base from V and 8 bases from J, the junction contained 4 bases not matched to a gene. Per germline, CDR1 MNHEY and CDR2 SVGAGI. CDR3 loop: CASSYFTGDGYTF. CDR3 nucleotides: TGTGCCAGCAGTTACTTTACAGGGGACGGCTACACCTTC.

This clonotype was observed at least ten times. The chain has TRBV10-3 and TRBJ1-1; no definite D call. Trimming pared 8 bases from V and 0 bases from J, leaving 7 bases between. Germline V gives CDR1 ENHRY, CDR2 SYGVKD. CDR3 length: 12 amino acids. CDR3 residues: CAIEGVNTEAFF. In DNA form, the CDR3 reads TGTGCCATCGAGGGAGTGAACACTGAAGCTTTCTTT.